This T cell receptor (beta chain) was profiled in a study of Graves' ophthalmopathy and Graves' hyperthyroidism. Amplified material comprised TCR beta CDR3 regions derived from RNA transcripts. After a first-round RT-PCR with HTBI primers, a second-round multiplex PCR was run. TCRdb redid the calling of the multiplex PCR reads with MiXCR, one entry per CDR3 protein. Seen here are 740,000 or so distinct CDR3 sequences, roughly 40% observed once, and the top ten hold 40% to 55%. A word on this clonotype: One junction end does not reproduce the germline sequence, and a read error may be involved.

Someone took the PBMCs out of 8.5 to 10 ml of fresh peripheral blood. The sequenced sample consisted of peripheral blood. This TCR was sampled from an adult man with Graves' ophthalmopathy.

The CDR3 bases are TGTGCCAGCAGTAAGAACCAGGAGGCTGGGGGGCCTCAACCCCAGCATTTT. The encoded protein is CASSKNQEAGGPQPQHF. The V and J genes are TRBV10-3 and TRBJ1-5; weak D call: TRBD1 (6 bases). There are 17 residues in the CDR3. Germline assignment: CDR1 ENHRY and CDR2 SYGVKD.